This T cell receptor (beta chain) stems from a study of T cells after posttransplantation cyclophosphamide. Clones were sequenced by immunoSEQ multiplex PCR, and TCRdb holds only the in-frame ones, with some missing. The sample gives thousands of clones, roughly 98% of which show up once; 0.65% to 1% is in the top ten. V was pared by 3 bases and J by 8 bases, with 3 bases of the junction left unmatched. Germline V gene data show CDR1 as KGHSH and CDR2 as LQKENI. The CDR3 has 14 residues. The chain carries TRBV18 and TRBJ1-4, with TRBD1 matching over 10 bases. Sequenced: memory CD4+ T cells sorted from PBMCs. The clonotype originates from a man aged 40-55 years in good health, CMV-negative, and a related stem cell transplant donor. CDR3 DNA sequence: TGTGCCAGCTCACCGGGGACAGGGGAGGAAAAACTGTTTTTT. This codes for CASSPGTGEEKLFF.